This T cell receptor (beta chain) was recorded in a study of blood T cell repertoires in COVID-19. Study overall: From the United States, Italy and Spain came samples of acute and convalescent COVID-19. PBMCs, B-cell-depleted T cells, or T cells were the source of the cDNA or gDNA that made up the material.

Looked up from germline, CDR1 is MNHEY and CDR2 is SVGAGI. The J segment lost 3 bases and the V segment lost 6 bases, leaving 8 bases of the junction unmatched. The CDR3 loop spans 15 amino acids. Methods used by the authors: Using reference gene primer amplification, nucleated cell counts were estimated. The repertoire was sequenced with immunoSEQ multiplex PCR; TCRdb's copy has only in-frame clones and lacks some. That table gives V, J and clone size, and the DNA gave D and trimming. Here the sample spans 95,000 to 150,000 clones, around 86% being singletons. Sequencing used peripheral blood. The clonotype originates from a man in his forties with acute or convalescent COVID-19. The chain uses TRBV6-5 and TRBJ2-7; 10 bases match TRBD1. The DNA of the CDR3 is TGTGCCAGCAGGAAGACAGGGGGCTCTGGCTACGAGCAGTACTTC. This translates into CASRKTGGSGYEQYF.